This record looks at one TCR beta chain sequence and its context. No cognate antigen has been identified for it. One base away there is no much larger clone; base qualities are not given. Whole blood was collected in K2EDTA tubes by collaborating institutions according to the institutions' own protocols. Collaborator samples were shipped for TCRbeta analysis as frozen whole blood, isolated PBMCs, or DNA extracted from either sample type. Trimming at the junction amounts to 5 bases on V and 0 bases on J, and the germline ends lie 17 bases apart. CDR3 length: 16 amino acids, cysteine to phenylalanine. CDR3 DNA only is kept here, 48 bases in frame from base 1. From the germline V gene, CDR1 is SGHTA and CDR2 is FQGNSA. The data stem from a study of blood T cell repertoires in COVID-19 (dated by TCRdb to the early 2020s). About the study as a whole: Collaborator samples came from the United States, Italy and Spain and covered acute and convalescent phases of COVID-19. The material from the prospective study consisted of cDNA or gDNA derived from T cells, B-cell-depleted T cells, or PBMCs. The dataset comprised deeply sampled blood TCRbeta repertoires from subjects exposed to, actively infected with, or recovered from COVID-19. The repertoires were made available in a free public database intended to serve as a resource for research on the immune response to SARS-CoV-2. Samples were obtained from the ongoing ImmuneRACE study (first 160 participants) and from about 1,300 subjects provided by 6 global collaborators. A de-identified subject ID, COVID-19 status, age in years and sex were almost always included in the sample metadata. HLA class I and class II types, where available, came from metadata supplied by the sample provider rather than from assay-based typing. Beyond this particular receptor, the publication reports: How much clinical and demographic metadata was included differed by source and by participant, and the metadata was provided uncurated.

The immunoSEQ Assay, a bias-controlled multiplex PCR, was used to amplify TCRbeta CDR3 regions from genomic DNA. From the authors' description of their analysis: Nucleated cell counts per sample were estimated from amplification of reference gene primers within the assay. To quantify the absolute abundance of each unique TCRbeta CDR3 rearrangement, sequence reads were collapsed and filtered. For each sample, productive Simpson clonality was calculated as the square root of Simpson's diversity index over productive rearrangements. What TCRdb holds here is the immuneACCESS table cut down to in-frame rearrangements. Part of the clones is not present; checked against another copy, under half of the missing clones reflect an unresolved V gene, and the others are unexplained. The DNA was the basis for D and trimming; V, J and clone size are from that table. The sample profile shows around 150,000 clones; 80% to 95% of them were found once. Roughly 4.5% of the sample rests with the top ten.

This receptor was taken from a woman aged 45-65 years with acute or convalescent COVID-19. The specimen was peripheral blood. The sequence links TRBV7-2 to TRBJ2-7; possibly the D gene is TRBD1, per 5 matching bases. In nucleotide form, the sequence is TGTGCCAGCAGCCCAGACTCCTTTCAGGGCTCCTACGAGCAGTACTTC. Protein translation: CASSPDSFQGSYEQYF.